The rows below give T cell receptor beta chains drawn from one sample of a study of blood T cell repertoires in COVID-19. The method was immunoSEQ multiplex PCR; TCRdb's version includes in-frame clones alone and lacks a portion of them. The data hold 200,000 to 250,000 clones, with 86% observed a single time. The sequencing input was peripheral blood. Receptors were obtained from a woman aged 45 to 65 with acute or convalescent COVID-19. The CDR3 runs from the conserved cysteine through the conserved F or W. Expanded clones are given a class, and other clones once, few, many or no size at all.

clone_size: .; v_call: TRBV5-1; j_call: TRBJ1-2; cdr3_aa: CASSLGQADIYTF
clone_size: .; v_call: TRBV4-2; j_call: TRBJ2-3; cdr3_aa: CASSQRTGGDDTQYF
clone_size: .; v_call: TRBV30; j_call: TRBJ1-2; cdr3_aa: CAWSGKSNYGYTF
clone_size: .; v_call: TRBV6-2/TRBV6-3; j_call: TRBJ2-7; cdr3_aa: CASSYRRTYEQYF
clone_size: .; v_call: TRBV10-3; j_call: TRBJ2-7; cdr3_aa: CAISGAGGPYEQYF
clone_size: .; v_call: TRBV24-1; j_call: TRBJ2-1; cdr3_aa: CATSDHSGTDNEQFF
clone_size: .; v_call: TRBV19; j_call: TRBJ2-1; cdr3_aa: CASSGVGTSGRGYNEQFF
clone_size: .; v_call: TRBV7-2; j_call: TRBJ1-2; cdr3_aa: CASSWNRDDDYTF
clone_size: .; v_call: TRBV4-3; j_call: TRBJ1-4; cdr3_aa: CASSQDRGSTNEKLFF
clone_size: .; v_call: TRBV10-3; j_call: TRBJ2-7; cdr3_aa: CAIRRTPESYEQYF
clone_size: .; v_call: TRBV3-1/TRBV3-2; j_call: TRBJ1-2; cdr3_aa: CASSPRDSRYGYTF
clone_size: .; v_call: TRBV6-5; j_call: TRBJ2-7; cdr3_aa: CASSSLAGGFYEQYF
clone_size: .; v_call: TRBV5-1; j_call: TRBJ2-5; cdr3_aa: CASSPHDREETQYF
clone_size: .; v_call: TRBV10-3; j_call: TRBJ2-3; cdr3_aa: CAISDKASGGFTDTQYF
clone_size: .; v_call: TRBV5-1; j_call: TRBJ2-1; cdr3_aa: CASSGGGIYNEQFF
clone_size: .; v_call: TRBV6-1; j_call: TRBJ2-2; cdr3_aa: CASSERLAGGITGELFF
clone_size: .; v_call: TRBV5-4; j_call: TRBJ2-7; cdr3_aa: CASSLNGRGHEQYF
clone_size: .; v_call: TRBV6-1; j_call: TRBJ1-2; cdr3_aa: CASSEATPNYGYTF
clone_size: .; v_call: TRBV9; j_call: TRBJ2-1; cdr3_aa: CASSVRLAGDNEQFF
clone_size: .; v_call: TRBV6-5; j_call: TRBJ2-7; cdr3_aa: CASSYSGGFYEQYF
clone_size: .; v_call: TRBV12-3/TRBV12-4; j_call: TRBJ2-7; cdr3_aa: CASTRTGVEQYF
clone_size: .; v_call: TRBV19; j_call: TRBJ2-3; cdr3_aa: CASGGLAVSTDTQYF
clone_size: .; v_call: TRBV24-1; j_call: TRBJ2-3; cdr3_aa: CATSDPRGSRTDTQYF
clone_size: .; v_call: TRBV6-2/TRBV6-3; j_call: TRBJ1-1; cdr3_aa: CASSLRDRALLRAFF
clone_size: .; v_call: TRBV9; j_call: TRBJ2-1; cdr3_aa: CASSVFGRRDNEQFF
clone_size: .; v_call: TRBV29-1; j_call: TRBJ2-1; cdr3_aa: CSVRLESSYNEQFF
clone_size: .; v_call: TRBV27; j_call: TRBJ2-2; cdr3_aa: CASSVASGSVTGELFF
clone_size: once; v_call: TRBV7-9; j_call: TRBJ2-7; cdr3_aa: CASSPGPSGRGTYEQYF
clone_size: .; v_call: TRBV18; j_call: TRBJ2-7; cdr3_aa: CASSPGLAVLEQYF
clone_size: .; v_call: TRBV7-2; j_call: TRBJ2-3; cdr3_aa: CASSKRVAGGTDTQYF
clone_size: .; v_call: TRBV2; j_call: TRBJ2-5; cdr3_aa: CASSPGAGQTQYF
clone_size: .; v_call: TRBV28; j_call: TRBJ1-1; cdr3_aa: CASSRTGSVNTEAFF
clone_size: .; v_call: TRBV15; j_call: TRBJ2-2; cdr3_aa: CATSPRGAAGATGELFF
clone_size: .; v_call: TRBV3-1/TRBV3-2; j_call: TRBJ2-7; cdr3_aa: CASSLNRAPEQYF
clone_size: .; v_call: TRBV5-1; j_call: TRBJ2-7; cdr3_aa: CASSLWDSKSSYEQYF
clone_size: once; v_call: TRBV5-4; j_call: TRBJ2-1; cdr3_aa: CASSSQGPQGQFF
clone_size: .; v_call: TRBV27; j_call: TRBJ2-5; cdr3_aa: CASSSWSQETQYF
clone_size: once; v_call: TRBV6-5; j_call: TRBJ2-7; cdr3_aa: CASSYSRGSGSYEQYF
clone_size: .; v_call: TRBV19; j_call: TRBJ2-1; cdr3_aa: CASSIRDLTYNEQFF
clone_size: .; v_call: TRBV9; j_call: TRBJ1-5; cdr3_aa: CASSPRVLGGPQHF
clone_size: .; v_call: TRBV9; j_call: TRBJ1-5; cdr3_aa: CASSIGQGSNQPQHF
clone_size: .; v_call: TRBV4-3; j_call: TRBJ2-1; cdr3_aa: CASSQDAAGGGLYIDEQFF
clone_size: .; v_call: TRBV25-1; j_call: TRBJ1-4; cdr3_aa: CASSRGATNEKLFF
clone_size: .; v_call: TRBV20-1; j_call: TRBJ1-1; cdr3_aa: CSARGYLRAFF
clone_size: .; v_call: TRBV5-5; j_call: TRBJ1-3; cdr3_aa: CASSSTVPIHTIYF
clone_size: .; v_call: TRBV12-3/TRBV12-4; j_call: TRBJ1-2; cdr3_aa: CASRGGGNYGYTF
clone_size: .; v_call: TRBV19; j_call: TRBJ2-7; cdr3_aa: CASSGTGSSYEQYF
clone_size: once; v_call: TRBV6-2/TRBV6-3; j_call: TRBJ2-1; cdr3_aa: CASSYSGGLEQFF
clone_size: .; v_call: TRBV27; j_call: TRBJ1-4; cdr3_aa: CASSLPRQVKLFF